Listed here are 2 T cell receptor beta chains from one sample, sequenced in a study of T cell responses to AZD1222 COVID-19 vaccine. Sequenced by immunoSEQ multiplex PCR; TCRdb stores in-frame clones only, minus some. The sample shows more than 110,000 clones, about 92% of them seen only once. This sample comprised peripheral blood, obtained on day 0 of AZD1222 vaccination. The origin of the receptors is an adult in good health.

V gene TRBV5-1 combines with J gene TRBJ1-1; 10 positions agree with TRBD1. Looked up from germline, CDR1 is SGHRS and CDR2 is YFSETQ. CDR3 length: 14 amino acids. Trimming cost V 4 bases and J 5 bases; bases outside gene matches: 5. DNA of the CDR3: TGCGCCAGCAGCATAGGGACAGGGGTAACTGAAGCTTTCTTT. It yields the protein CASSIGTGVTEAFF. The full variable domain, its missing parts supplied by reference TRBV5-1 and TRBJ1-1, is KAGVTQTPRYLIKTRGQQVTLSCSPISGHRSVSWYQQTPGQGLQFLFEYFSETQRNKGNFPGRFSGRQFSNSRSEMNVSTLELGDSALYLCASSIGTGVTEAFFGQGTRLTVV.

This chain links TRBV30 with TRBJ1-6, with TRBD1 matching 7 bases. CDR1 is GTSNPN and CDR2 is SVGIG in the germline V gene (reference sequence). This CDR3 region has 13 residues. V gave up 4 bases and J gave up 7 bases; unmatched junction bases: 4. The chain's CDR3 is CAWKGARNSPLHF. The DNA of the CDR3 is TGTGCCTGGAAGGGGGCAAGGAATTCACCCCTCCACTTT. The variable domain in full, with the rest retrieved from reference TRBV30 and TRBJ1-6, is SQTIHQWPATLVQPVGSPLSLECTVEGTSNPNLYWYRQAAGRGLQLLFYSVGIGQISSEVPQNLSASRPQDRQFILSSKKLLLSDSGFYLCAWKGARNSPLHFGNGTRLTVT.